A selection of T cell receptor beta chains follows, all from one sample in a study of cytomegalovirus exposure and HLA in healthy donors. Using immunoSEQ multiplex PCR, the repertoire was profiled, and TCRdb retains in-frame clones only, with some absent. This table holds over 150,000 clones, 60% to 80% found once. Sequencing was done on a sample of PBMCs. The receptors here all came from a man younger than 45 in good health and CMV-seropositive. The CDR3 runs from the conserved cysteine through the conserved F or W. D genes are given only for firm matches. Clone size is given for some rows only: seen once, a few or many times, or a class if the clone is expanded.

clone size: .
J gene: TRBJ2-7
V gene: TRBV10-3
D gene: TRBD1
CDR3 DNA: TGTGCCATCAGTGTCGTCCCGGGACAGGGGAACGAGCAGTACTTC
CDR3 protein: CAISVVPGQGNEQYF

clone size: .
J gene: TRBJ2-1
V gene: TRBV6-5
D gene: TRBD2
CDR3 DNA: TGTGCCAGCAGTTACTCGGCTAGCGGGGGCTACAATGAGCAGTTCTTC
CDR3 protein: CASSYSASGGYNEQFF

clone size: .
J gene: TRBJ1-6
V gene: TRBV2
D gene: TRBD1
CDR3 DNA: TGTGCCAGCAGCACGGGACAGATCTATAATTCACCCCTCCACTTT
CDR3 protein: CASSTGQIYNSPLHF

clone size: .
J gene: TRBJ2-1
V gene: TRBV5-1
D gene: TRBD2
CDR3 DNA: TGCGCCAGCAGCTTGGGACTAGCGAATAACAATGAGCAGTTCTTC
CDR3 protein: CASSLGLANNNEQFF

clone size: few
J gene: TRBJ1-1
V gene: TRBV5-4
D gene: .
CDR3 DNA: TGTGCCAGCAGCTCTGGGGGGGGCGCGAGGAACACTGAAGCTTTCTTT
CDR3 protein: CASSSGGGARNTEAFF

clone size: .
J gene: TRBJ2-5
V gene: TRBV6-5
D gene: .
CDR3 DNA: TGTGCCAGCAGACCCCCGGGAGTTCCTTGGCAGTACTTC
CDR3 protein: CASRPPGVPWQYF

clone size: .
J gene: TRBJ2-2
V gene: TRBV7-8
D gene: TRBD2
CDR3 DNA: TGTGCCAGCAGCTTAGATGAGGGCAGCGGGGGGACGAACACCGGGGAGCTGTTTTTT
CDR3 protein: CASSLDEGSGGTNTGELFF

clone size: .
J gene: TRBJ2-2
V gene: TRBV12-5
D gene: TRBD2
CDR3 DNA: TGTGCTAGTGGTTTGGACGGGCGGGGGGGCATCGGGGAGCTGTTTTTT
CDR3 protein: CASGLDGRGGIGELFF

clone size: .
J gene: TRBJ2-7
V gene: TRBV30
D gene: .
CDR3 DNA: TGTGCCTGGAGTGTCCCTGGGGGGAGCGAGCAGTACTTC
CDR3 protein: CAWSVPGGSEQYF

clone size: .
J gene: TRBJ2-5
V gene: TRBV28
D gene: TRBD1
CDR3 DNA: TGTGCCAGCAGCCTCCCGGGGACAGGGGGGGGAGAGACCCAGTACTTC
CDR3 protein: CASSLPGTGGGETQYF

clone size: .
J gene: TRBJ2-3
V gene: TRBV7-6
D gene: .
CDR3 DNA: TGTGCCAGCAGCTTAGCCGGGACATCAGATACGCAGTATTTT
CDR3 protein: CASSLAGTSDTQYF

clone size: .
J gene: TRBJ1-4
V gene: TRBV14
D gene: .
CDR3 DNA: TGTGCCAGCAGCCAAGACGGTTCAACTAATGAAAAACTGTTTTTT
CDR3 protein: CASSQDGSTNEKLFF

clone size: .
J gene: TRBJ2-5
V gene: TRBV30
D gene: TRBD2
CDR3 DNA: TGTGCCTGGACCGGGGGGGGGCAGGAGACCCAGTACTTC
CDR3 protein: CAWTGGGQETQYF

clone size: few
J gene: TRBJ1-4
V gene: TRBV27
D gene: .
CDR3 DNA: TGTGCTACGAGGGGGATAACTAATGAAAAACTGTTTTTT
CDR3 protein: CATRGITNEKLFF

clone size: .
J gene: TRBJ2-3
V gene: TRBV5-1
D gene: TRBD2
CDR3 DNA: TGCGCCAGCAGCCGACTAGCGGGGAACGCAGATACGCAGTATTTT
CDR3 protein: CASSRLAGNADTQYF

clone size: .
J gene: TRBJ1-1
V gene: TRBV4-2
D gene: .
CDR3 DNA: TGTGCCAGCAGCCAAGATTATGCAGCAGGCACTGAAGCTTTCTTT
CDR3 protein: CASSQDYAAGTEAFF

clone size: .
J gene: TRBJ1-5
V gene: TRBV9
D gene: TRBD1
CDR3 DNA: TGTGCCAGCAGCGGACAGGGGTATAGCAATCAGCCCCAGCATTTT
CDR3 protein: CASSGQGYSNQPQHF

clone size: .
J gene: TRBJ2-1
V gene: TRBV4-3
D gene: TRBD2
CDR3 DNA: TGCGCCAGCAGCCAAGATAGGGCTAGCGGGGGGGCATACAATGAGCAGTTCTTC
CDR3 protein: CASSQDRASGGAYNEQFF